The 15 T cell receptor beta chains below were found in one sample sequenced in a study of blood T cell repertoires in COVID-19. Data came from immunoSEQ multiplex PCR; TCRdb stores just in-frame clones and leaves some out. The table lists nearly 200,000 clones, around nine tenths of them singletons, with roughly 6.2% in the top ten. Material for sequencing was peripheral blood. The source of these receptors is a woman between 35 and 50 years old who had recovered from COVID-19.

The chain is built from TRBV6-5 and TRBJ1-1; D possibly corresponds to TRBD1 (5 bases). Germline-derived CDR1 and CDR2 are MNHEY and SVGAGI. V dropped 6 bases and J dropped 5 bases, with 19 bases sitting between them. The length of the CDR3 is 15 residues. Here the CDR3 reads CASSKLDRARTEAFF. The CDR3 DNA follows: TGTGCCAGCAGCAAGCTCGACAGAGCGAGGACTGAAGCTTTCTTT.

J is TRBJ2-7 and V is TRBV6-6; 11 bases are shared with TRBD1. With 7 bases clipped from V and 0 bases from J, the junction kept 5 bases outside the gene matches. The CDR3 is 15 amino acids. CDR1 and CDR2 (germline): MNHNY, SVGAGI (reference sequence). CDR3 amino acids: CASTPGQGASYEQYF. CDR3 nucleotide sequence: TGTGCCAGCACCCCAGGACAGGGGGCCTCCTACGAGCAGTACTTC.

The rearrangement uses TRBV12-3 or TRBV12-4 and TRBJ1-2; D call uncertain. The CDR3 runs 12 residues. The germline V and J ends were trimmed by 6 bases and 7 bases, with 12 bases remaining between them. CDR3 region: CASRSYGRGYTF. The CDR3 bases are TGTGCCAGCAGGTCATATGGCCGTGGCTACACCTTC.

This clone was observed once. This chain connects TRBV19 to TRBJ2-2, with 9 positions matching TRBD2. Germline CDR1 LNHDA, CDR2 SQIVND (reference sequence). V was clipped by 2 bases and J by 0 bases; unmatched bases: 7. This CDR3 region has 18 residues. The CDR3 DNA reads TGTGCCAGTAGTATAAAGGAGGGACTAGCCGCGAACACCGGGGAGCTGTTTTTT. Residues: CASSIKEGLAANTGELFF. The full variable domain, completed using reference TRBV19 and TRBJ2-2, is DGGITQSPKYLFRKEGQNVTLSCEQNLNHDAMYWYRQDPGQGLRLIYYSQIVNDFQKGDIAEGYSVSREKKESFPLTVTSAQKNPTAFYLCASSIKEGLAANTGELFFGEGSRLTVL.

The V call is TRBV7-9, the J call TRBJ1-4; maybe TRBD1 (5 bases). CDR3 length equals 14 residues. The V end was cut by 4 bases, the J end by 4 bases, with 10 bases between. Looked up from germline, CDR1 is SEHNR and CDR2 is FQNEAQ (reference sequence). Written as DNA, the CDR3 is TGTGCCAGCAGCTCAAGGGGCGGTAATGAAAAACTGTTTTTT. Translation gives CASSSRGGNEKLFF.

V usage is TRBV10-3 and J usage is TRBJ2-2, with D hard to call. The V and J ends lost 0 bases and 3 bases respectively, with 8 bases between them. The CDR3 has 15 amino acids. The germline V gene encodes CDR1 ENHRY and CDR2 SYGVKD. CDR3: CAISESKADTGELFF. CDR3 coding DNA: TGTGCCATCAGTGAGTCGAAGGCGGACACCGGGGAGCTGTTTTTT.

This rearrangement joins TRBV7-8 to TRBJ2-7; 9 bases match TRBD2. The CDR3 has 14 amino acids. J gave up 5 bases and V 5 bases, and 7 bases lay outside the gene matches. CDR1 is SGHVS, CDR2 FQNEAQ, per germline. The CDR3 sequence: CASSPRTSAHEQYF. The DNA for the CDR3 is TGTGCCAGCAGCCCCCGGACTAGCGCCCACGAGCAGTACTTC.

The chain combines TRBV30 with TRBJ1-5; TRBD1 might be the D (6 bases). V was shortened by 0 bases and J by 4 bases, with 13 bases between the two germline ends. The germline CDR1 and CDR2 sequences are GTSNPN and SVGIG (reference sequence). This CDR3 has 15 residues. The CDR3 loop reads CAWSVQGKANQPQHF. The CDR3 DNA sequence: TGTGCCTGGAGTGTACAGGGTAAGGCGAATCAGCCCCAGCATTTT.

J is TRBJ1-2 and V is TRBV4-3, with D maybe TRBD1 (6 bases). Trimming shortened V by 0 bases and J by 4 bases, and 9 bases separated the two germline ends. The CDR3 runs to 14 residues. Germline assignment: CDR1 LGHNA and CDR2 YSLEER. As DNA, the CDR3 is TGCGCCAGCAGCCAAGATACAGGGCCCTATGGCTACACCTTC. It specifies CASSQDTGPYGYTF.

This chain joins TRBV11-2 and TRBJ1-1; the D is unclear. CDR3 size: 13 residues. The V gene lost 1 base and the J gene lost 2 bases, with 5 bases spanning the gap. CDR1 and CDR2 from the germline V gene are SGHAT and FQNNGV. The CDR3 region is CASSLVPNTEAFF. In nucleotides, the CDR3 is TGTGCCAGCAGCTTAGTTCCTAACACTGAAGCTTTCTTT.

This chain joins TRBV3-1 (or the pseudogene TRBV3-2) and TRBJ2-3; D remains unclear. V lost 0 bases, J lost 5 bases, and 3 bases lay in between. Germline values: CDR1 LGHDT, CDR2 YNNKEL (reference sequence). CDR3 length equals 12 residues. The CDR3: CASSQDLDTQYF. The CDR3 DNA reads TGTGCCAGCAGCCAAGATCTAGATACGCAGTATTTT.

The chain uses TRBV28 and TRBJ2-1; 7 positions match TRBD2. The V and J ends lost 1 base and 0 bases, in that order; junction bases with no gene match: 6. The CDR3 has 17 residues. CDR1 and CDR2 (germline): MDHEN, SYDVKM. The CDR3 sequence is CASSLYLGGSSYNEQFF. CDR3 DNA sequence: TGTGCCAGCAGTTTATATCTTGGCGGGAGCTCCTACAATGAGCAGTTCTTC.

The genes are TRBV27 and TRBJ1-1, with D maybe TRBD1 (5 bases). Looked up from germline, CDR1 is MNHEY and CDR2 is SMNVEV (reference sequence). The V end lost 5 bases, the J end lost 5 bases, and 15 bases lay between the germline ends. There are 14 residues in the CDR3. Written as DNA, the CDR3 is TGTGCCAGCAGTATAGGGGCTTTGCCAACTGAAGCTTTCTTT. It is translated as CASSIGALPTEAFF.

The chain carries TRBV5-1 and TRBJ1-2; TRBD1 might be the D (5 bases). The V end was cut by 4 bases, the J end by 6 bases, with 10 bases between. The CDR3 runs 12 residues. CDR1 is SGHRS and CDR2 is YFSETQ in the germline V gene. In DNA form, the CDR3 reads TGCGCCAGCAGCCCGGACAAGGATGGCTACACCTTC. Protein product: CASSPDKDGYTF.

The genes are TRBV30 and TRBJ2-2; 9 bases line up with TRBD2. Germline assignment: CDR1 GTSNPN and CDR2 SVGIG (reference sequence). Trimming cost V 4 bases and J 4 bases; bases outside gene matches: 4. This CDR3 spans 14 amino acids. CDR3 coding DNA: TGTGCCTGGAAAAAACTAGCGGGCACCGGGGAGCTGTTTTTT. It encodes CAWKKLAGTGELFF.